The entry below gives a single T cell receptor (beta chain) sequence along with its context. Its matching antigen is unknown. This sample is part of a study of cytomegalovirus exposure and HLA in healthy donors. Whole-study findings and limits: Altogether, 150 to 200 TCR beta chains were recorded as cytomegalovirus-associated. Among the sequence variants, a highly shared cluster was likely an artifact of sequencing. Presence/absence analyses supposed approximately even sequencing depth among donors.

CDR1 and CDR2 (germline): SGHNT, YENEEA. After removal of 6 bases from V and 2 bases from J, the junction contained 7 bases not matched to a gene. This CDR3 spans 16 amino acids. Researchers ran the PCR with 60 Vbeta and 13 Jbeta primers. The table came from immunoSEQ multiplex PCR; TCRdb's copy has only in-frame clones and leaves some out. The sample consists of around 140,000 clones, about 74% of them appearing once. The TCR was taken from a male donor in good health and CMV-seronegative. The sample taken for sequencing was PBMCs. The rearrangement uses TRBV11-3 and TRBJ2-2; 9 bases are shared with TRBD1. The CDR3 nucleotides read TGTGCCAGCAGTACGGGACAGGGAAGAAACACCGGGGAGCTGTTTTTT. Protein sequence: CASSTGQGRNTGELFF.